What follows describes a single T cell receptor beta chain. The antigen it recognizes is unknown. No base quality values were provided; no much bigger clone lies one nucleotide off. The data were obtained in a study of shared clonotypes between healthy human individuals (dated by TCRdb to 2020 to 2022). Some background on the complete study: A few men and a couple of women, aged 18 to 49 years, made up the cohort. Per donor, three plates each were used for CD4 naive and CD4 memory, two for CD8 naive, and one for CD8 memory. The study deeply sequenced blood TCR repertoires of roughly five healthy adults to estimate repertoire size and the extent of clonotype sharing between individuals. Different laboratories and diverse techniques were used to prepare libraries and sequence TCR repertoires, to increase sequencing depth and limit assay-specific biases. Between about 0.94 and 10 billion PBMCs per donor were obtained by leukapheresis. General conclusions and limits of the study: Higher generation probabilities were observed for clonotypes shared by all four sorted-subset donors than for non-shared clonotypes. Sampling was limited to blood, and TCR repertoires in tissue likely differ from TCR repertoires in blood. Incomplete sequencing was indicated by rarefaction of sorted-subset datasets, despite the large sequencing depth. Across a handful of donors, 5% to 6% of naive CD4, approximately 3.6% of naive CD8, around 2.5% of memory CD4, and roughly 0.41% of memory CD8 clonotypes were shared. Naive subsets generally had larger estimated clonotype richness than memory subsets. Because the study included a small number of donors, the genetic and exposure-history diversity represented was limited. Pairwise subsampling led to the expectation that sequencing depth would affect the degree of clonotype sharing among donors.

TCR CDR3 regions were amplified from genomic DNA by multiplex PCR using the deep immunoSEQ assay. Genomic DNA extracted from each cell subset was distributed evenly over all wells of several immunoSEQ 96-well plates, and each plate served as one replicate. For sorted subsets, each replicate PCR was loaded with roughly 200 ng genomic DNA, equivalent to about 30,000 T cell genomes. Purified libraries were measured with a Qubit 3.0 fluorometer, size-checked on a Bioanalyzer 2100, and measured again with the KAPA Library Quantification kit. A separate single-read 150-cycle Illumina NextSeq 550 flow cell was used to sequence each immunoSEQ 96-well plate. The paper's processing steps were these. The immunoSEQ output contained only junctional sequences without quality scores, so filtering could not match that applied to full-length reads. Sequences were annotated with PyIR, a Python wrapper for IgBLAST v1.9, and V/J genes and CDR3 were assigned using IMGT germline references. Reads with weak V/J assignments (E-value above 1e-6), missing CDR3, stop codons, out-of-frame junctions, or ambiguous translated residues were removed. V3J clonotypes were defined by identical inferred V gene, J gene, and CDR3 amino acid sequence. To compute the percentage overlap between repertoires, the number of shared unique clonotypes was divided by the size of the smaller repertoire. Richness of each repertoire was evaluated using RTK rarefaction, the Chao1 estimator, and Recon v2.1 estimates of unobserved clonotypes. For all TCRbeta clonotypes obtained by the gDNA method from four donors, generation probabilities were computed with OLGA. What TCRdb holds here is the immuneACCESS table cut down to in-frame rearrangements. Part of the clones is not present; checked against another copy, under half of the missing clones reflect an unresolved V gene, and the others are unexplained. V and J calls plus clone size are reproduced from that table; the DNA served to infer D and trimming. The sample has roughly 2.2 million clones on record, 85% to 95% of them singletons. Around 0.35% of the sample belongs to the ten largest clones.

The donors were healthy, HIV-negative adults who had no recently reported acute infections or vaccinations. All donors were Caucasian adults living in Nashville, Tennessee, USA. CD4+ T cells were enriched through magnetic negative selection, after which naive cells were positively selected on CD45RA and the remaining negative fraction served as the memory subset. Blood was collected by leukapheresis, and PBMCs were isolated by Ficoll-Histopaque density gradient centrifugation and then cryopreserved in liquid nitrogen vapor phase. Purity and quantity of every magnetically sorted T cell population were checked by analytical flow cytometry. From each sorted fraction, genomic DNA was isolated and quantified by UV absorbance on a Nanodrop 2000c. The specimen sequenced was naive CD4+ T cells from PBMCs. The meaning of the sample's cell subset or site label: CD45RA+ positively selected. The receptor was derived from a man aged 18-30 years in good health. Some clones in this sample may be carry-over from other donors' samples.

The CDR3 reads CASSPGEALTGELFF. The DNA sequence is as follows: TGTGCCAGCTCACCCGGGGAGGCCCTTACCGGGGAGCTGTTTTTT. The V and J genes are TRBV18 and TRBJ2-2; a tentative D call is TRBD2 (6 bases match). Including cysteine and phenylalanine, the CDR3 has 15 amino acids. The DNA shown is the 45-base CDR3, in frame from base 1. The germline V gene gives CDR1 as KGHSH and CDR2 as LQKENI. V is cut by 3 bases and J by 5 bases, and the space between the germline ends is 13 bases.